This is a list of T cell receptor beta chains from one sample in a study of blood T cell repertoires in COVID-19. Sequencing was performed with immunoSEQ multiplex PCR; in TCRdb, only in-frame clones are kept and a portion is missing. The table includes 250,000 to 300,000 clones, nearly 90% detected once. Sequencing was done on a sample of PBMCs or T cells enriched from blood (not recorded which). The source is a woman in her forties or fifties who had been exposed to COVID-19. CDR3s include the opening cysteine and the closing phenylalanine or tryptophan. D genes are given only for firm matches. The size of a clone is reported for some rows only, either as once, few or many, or as a class for expanded clones.

cdr3_aa: CATHPSGTNNSPLHF; cdr3_nt: TGTGCCACCCACCCCTCAGGGACAAATAATTCACCCCTCCACTTT; v_call: TRBV27; j_call: TRBJ1-6; clone_size: .; d_call: .
cdr3_aa: CASSSREAYEQYF; cdr3_nt: TGTGCCAGCAGCTCCCGCGAGGCCTACGAGCAGTACTTC; v_call: TRBV7-9; j_call: TRBJ2-7; clone_size: .; d_call: .
cdr3_aa: CASSQMEQFYEQYF; cdr3_nt: TGCGCCAGCAGCCAAATGGAACAGTTCTACGAGCAGTACTTC; v_call: TRBV4-1; j_call: TRBJ2-7; clone_size: .; d_call: .
cdr3_aa: CATSGQLNTYNEQFF; cdr3_nt: TGTGCCACCAGCGGTCAGTTGAATACCTACAATGAGCAGTTCTTC; v_call: TRBV15; j_call: TRBJ2-1; clone_size: .; d_call: .
cdr3_aa: CASRAKTGPETQYF; cdr3_nt: TGTGCCAGCAGAGCTAAGACAGGGCCAGAGACCCAGTACTTC; v_call: TRBV2; j_call: TRBJ2-5; clone_size: .; d_call: TRBD1
cdr3_aa: CASSFQGGSYEQYF; cdr3_nt: TGTGCCAGCAGCTTTCAGGGGGGATCCTACGAGCAGTACTTC; v_call: TRBV7-9; j_call: TRBJ2-7; clone_size: .; d_call: .
cdr3_aa: CASSHDRSYEQYF; cdr3_nt: TGTGCCAGCAGCCATGACAGGTCCTACGAGCAGTACTTC; v_call: TRBV3-1/TRBV3-2; j_call: TRBJ2-7; clone_size: .; d_call: .
cdr3_aa: CSASRPDGTGLIQPQHF; cdr3_nt: TGCAGTGCTAGTCGCCCCGACGGGACAGGGTTGATACAGCCCCAGCATTTT; v_call: TRBV20-1; j_call: TRBJ1-5; clone_size: .; d_call: TRBD1
cdr3_aa: CASGQGGNQPQHF; cdr3_nt: TGTGCCAGCGGACAGGGTGGCAATCAGCCCCAGCATTTT; v_call: TRBV12-3/TRBV12-4; j_call: TRBJ1-5; clone_size: .; d_call: TRBD1
cdr3_aa: CASSPTGEKYEQYF; cdr3_nt: TGTGCCAGCAGTCCGACCGGGGAAAAATACGAGCAGTACTTC; v_call: TRBV28; j_call: TRBJ2-7; clone_size: .; d_call: .
cdr3_aa: CASSLGTLREGTIYF; cdr3_nt: TGTGCCAGCAGCTTGGGAACCCTACGTGAGGGCACCATATATTTT; v_call: TRBV5-6; j_call: TRBJ1-3; clone_size: once; d_call: .
cdr3_aa: CASSRDSLGAYEQYF; cdr3_nt: TGTGCCAGCAGCCGGGACAGCTTGGGCGCCTACGAGCAGTACTTC; v_call: TRBV3-1/TRBV3-2; j_call: TRBJ2-7; clone_size: .; d_call: TRBD1
cdr3_aa: CASTNPRSGYGAGIIDYGYTF; cdr3_nt: TGTGCCAGTACCAACCCCCGGAGTGGATATGGTGCGGGAATAATTGACTATGGCTACACCTTC; v_call: TRBV19; j_call: TRBJ1-2; clone_size: .; d_call: .
cdr3_aa: CASSQDWGAYEQYF; cdr3_nt: TGCGCCAGCAGCCAAGATTGGGGGGCCTACGAGCAGTACTTC; v_call: TRBV4-1; j_call: TRBJ2-7; clone_size: few; d_call: .
cdr3_aa: CASTVPPVGGLDTQYF; cdr3_nt: TGTGCCAGCACCGTCCCACCTGTGGGGGGGCTTGATACGCAGTATTTT; v_call: TRBV7-2; j_call: TRBJ2-3; clone_size: .; d_call: .
cdr3_aa: CASSYSKRGLDTQYF; cdr3_nt: TGTGCCAGCAGTTACTCCAAGCGGGGATTGGATACGCAGTATTTT; v_call: TRBV6-5; j_call: TRBJ2-3; clone_size: .; d_call: TRBD2
cdr3_aa: CASSPAAGGGSYNSPLHF; cdr3_nt: TGTGCCAGCAGTCCAGCAGCCGGTGGCGGGTCCTATAATTCACCCCTCCACTTT; v_call: TRBV25-1; j_call: TRBJ1-6; clone_size: .; d_call: .
cdr3_aa: CSASLEGRRRETQYF; cdr3_nt: TGCAGTGCTAGTCTGGAGGGGAGGAGGAGAGAGACCCAGTACTTC; v_call: TRBV20-1; j_call: TRBJ2-5; clone_size: .; d_call: .
cdr3_aa: CASSLQGAYTGELFF; cdr3_nt: TGCGCCAGCAGCTTGCAGGGGGCGTACACCGGGGAGCTGTTTTTT; v_call: TRBV5-1; j_call: TRBJ2-2; clone_size: .; d_call: TRBD1
cdr3_aa: CASSSGGILYGYTF; cdr3_nt: TGTGCCAGCAGCTCCGGCGGAATTTTATATGGCTACACCTTC; v_call: TRBV5-6; j_call: TRBJ1-2; clone_size: once; d_call: .